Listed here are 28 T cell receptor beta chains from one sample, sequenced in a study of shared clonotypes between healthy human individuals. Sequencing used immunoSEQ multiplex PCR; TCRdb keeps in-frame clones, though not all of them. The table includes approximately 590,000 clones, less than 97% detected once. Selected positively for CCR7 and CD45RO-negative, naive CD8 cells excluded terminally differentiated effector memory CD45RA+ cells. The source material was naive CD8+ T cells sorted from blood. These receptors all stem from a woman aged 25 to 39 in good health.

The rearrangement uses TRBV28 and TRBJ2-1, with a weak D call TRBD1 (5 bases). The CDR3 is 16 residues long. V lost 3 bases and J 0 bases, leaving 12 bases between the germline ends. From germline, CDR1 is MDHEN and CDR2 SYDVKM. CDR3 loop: CASSFRGSSSYNEQFF. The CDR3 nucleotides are TGTGCCAGCAGTTTTAGGGGCTCGAGCTCCTACAATGAGCAGTTCTTC.

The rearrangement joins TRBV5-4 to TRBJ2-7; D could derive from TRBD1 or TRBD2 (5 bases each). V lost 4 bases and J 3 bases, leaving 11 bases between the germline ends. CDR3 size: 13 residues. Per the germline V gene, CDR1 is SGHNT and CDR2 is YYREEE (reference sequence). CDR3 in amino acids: CASSGGGDYEQYF. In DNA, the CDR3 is TGTGCCAGCAGCGGGGGTGGGGACTACGAGCAGTACTTC.

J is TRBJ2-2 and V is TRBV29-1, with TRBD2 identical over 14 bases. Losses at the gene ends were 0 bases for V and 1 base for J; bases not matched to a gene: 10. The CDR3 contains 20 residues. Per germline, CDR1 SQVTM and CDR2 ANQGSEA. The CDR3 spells CSVEDPGTSGSSRNTGELFF. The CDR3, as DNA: TGCAGCGTTGAAGACCCCGGGACTAGCGGGAGTTCCCGGAACACCGGGGAGCTGTTTTTT.

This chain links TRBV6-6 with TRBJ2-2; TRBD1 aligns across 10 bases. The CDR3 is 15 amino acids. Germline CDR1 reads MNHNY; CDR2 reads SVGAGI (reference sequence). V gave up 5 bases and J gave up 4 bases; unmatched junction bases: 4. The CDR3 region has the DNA TGTGCCAGCAGTCACCGGGACAGGGGCACCGGGGAGCTGTTTTTT. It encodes CASSHRDRGTGELFF.

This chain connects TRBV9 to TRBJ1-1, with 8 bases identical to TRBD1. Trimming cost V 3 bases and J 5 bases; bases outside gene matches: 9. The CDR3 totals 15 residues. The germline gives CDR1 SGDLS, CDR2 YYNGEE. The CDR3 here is CASSAIGQGWTEAFF. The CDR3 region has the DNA TGTGCCAGCAGCGCGATAGGACAGGGTTGGACTGAAGCTTTCTTT.

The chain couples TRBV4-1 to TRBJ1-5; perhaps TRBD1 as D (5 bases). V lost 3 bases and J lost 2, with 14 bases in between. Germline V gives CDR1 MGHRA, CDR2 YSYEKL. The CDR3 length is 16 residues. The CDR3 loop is CASSQTPGVGNQPQHF. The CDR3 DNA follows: TGCGCCAGCAGCCAGACCCCGGGGGTTGGCAATCAGCCCCAGCATTTT.

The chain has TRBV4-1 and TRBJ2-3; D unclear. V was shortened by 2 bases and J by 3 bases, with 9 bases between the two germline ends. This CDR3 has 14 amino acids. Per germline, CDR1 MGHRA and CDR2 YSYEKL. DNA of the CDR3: TGCGCCAGCAGCCAACGTAAAACTACAGATACGCAGTATTTT. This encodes CASSQRKTTDTQYF.

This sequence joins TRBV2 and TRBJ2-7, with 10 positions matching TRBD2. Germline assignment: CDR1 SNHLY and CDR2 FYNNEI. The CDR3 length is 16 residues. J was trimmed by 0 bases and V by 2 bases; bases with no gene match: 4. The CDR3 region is CASSEWRLAGSYEQYF. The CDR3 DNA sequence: TGTGCCAGCAGTGAATGGCGACTAGCGGGCTCCTACGAGCAGTACTTC. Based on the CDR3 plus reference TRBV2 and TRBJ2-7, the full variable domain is EPEVTQTPSHQVTQMGQEVILRCVPISNHLYFYWYRQILGQKVEFLVSFYNNEISEKSEIFDDQFSVERPDGSNFTLKIRSTKLEDSAMYFCASSEWRLAGSYEQYFGPGTRLTVT.

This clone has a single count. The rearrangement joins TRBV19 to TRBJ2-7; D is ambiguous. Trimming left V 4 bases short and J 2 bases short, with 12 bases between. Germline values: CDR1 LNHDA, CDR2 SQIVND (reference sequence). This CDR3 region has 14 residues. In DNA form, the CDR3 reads TGTGCCAGTAGTACCGACGCGGAGACCTACGAGCAGTACTTC. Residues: CASSTDAETYEQYF.

CDR3 nucleotide sequence: TGTGCCAGCAGTGAAAGCGGGAGAAGATCCGAGCAGTACTTC. Translating gives CASSESGRRSEQYF. This sequence joins TRBV2 and TRBJ2-7; the match to TRBD2 covers 8 bases. From germline, CDR1 is SNHLY and CDR2 FYNNEI. This CDR3 is built from 14 residues. The ends lost 2 bases at V and 6 bases at J; junction bases unmatched: 6.

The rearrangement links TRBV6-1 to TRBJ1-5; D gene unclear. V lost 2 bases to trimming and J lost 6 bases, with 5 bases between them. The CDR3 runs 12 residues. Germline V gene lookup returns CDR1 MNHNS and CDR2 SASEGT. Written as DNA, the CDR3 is TGTGCCAGCAGTGAATTTCTTCAGCCCCAGCATTTT. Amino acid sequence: CASSEFLQPQHF.

CDR3 DNA: TGTGCCAGCAGTTCTAGAGTAGGTGAGCAGTTCTTC. Translation gives CASSSRVGEQFF. This chain connects TRBV13 to TRBJ2-1; D unresolved. With 6 bases removed from V and 9 bases from J, the gap between germline ends came to 12 bases. Germline loops: CDR1 PRHDT, CDR2 FYEKMQ (reference sequence). This CDR3 has 12 residues.

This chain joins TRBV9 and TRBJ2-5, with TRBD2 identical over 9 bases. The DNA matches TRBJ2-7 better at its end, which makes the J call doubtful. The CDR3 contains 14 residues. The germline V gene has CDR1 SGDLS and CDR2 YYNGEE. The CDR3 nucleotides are TGTGCCAGCAGCGTACTAGCGGGACCCTACGAGCAGTACTTC. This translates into CASSVLAGPYEQYF.

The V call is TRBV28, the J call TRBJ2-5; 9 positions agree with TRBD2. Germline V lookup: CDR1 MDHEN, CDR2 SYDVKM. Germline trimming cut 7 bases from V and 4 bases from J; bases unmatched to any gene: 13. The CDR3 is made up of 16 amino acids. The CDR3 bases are TGTGCCAGCACCCACCAGAAGGGGCGGGAGGGAGAGACCCAGTACTTC. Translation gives CASTHQKGREGETQYF.

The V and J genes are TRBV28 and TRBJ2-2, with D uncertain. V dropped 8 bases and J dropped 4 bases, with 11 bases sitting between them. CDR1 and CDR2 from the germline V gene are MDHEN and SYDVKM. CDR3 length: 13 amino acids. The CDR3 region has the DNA TGTGCCAGCGGACCGCCGGGCACCGGGGAGCTGTTTTTT. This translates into CASGPPGTGELFF. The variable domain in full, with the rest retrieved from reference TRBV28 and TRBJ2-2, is DVKVTQSSRYLVKRTGEKVFLECVQDMDHENMFWYRQDPGLGLRLIYFSYDVKMKEKGDIPEGYSVSREKKERFSLILESASTNQTSMYLCASGPPGTGELFFGEGSRLTVL.

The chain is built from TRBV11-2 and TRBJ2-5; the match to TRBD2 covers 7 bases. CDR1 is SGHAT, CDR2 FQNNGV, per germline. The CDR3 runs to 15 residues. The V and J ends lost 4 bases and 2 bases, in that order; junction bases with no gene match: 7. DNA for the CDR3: TGTGCCAGCAGCTCGGTCCGGGACTATCAAGAGACCCAGTACTTC. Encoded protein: CASSSVRDYQETQYF.

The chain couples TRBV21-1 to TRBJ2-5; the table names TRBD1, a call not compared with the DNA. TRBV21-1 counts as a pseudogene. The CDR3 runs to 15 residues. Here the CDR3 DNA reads TGTGCCAGCAGCACCCCCGGGACAGGGTGGGAGACCCAGTACTTC. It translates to CASSTPGTGWETQYF.

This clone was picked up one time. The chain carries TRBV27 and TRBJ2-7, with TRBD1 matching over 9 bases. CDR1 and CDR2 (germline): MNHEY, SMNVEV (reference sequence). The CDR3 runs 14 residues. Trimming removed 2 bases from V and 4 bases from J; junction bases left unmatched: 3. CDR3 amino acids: CASSLVDRGYEQYF. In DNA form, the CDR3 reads TGTGCCAGCAGTTTAGTGGACAGGGGTTACGAGCAGTACTTC.

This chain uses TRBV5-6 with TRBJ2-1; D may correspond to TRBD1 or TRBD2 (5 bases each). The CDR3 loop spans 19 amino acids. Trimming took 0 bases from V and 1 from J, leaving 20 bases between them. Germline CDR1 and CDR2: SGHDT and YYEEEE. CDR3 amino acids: CASSLARGWDPRSYNEQFF. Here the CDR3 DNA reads TGTGCCAGCAGCTTGGCCCGAGGTTGGGACCCGAGGTCCTACAATGAGCAGTTCTTC.

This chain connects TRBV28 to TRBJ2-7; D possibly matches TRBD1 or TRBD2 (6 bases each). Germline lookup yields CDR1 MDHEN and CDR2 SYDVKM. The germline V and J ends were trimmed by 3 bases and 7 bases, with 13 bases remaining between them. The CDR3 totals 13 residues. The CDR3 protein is CASSFVRGREQYF. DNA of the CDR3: TGTGCCAGCAGTTTTGTCCGGGGGCGTGAGCAGTACTTC.

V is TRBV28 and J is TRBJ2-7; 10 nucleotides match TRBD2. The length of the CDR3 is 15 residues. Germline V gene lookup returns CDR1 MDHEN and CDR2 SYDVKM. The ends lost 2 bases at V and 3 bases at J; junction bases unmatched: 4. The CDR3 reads CASSLVPSGSYEQYF. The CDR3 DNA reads TGTGCCAGCAGTTTAGTTCCTAGCGGGAGCTACGAGCAGTACTTC.

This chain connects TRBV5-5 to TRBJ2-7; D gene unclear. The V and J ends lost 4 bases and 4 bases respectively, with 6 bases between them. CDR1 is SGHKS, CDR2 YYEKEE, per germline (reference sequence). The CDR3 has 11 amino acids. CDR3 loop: CASSSLYEQYF. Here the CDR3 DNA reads TGTGCCAGCAGCAGTCTTTACGAGCAGTACTTC.

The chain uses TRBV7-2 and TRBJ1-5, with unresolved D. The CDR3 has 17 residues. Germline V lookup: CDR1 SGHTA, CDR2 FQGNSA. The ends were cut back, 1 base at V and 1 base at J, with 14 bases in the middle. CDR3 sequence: CASSLVWIGSSNQPQHF. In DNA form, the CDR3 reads TGTGCCAGCAGCTTAGTCTGGATTGGTTCCAGCAATCAGCCCCAGCATTTT.

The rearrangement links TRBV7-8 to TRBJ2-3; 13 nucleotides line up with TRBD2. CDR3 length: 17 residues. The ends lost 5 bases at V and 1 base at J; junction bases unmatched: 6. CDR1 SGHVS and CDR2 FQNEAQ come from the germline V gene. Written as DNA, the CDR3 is TGTGCCAGCAGCCCCGGACTAGCGGGAGTTGGCACAGATACGCAGTATTTT. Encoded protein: CASSPGLAGVGTDTQYF.

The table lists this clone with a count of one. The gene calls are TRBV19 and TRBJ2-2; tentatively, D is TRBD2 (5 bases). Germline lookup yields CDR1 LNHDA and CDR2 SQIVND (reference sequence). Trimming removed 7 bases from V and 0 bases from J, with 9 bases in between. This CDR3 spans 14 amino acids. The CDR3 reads CASTEAANTGELFF. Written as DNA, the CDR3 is TGTGCCAGTACAGAAGCGGCGAACACCGGGGAGCTGTTTTTT.

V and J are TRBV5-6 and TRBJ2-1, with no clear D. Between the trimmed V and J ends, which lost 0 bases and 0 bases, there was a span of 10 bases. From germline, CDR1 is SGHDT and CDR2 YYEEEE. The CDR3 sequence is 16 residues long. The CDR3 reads CASSLDLATSYNEQFF. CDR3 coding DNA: TGTGCCAGCAGCTTGGACCTGGCGACCTCCTACAATGAGCAGTTCTTC.

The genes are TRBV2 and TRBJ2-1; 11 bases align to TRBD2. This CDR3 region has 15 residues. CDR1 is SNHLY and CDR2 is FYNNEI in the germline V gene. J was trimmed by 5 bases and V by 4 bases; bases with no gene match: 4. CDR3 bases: TGTGCCAGCAGTGGCGGGACTAGCGGCAACAATGAGCAGTTCTTC. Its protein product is CASSGGTSGNNEQFF.

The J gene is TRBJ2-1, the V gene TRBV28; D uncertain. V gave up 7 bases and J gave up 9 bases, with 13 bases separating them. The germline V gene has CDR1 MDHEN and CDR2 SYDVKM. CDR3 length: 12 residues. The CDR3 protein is CASTEPSSEQFF. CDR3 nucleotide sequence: TGTGCCAGCACCGAGCCTTCATCTGAGCAGTTCTTC.